Following are 20 T cell receptor beta chains from one sample sequenced in a study of shared clonotypes between healthy human individuals. Generated by immunoSEQ multiplex PCR, the TCRdb table keeps only in-frame clones and is missing some. The repertoire has 2.3 million or so clones, approximately 93% of them found once; the top ten carry around 0.4%. The sequenced sample consisted of naive CD4+ T cells from PBMCs. Subset: CD45RA+ positively selected. The receptors stem from a man aged 18-30 years in good health. Some clones in this sample may be carry-over from other donors' samples.

This rearrangement joins TRBV11-2 to TRBJ1-2, with D tentatively TRBD1 (6 bases). The CDR3 contains 16 residues. Germline assignment: CDR1 SGHAT and CDR2 FQNNGV. The ends were cut back, 5 bases at V and 2 bases at J, with 18 bases in the middle. CDR3 in amino acids: CASSHGGAGQNYGYTF. CDR3 nucleotides: TGTGCCAGCAGCCATGGAGGGGCGGGACAAAACTATGGCTACACCTTC.

V is TRBV30 and J is TRBJ2-2; D might be TRBD1 or TRBD2, each matching 5 bases. V lost 4 bases to trimming and J lost 5 bases, with 17 bases between them. The germline CDR1 and CDR2 sequences are GTSNPN and SVGIG (reference sequence). This CDR3 is 15 amino acids long. The CDR3: CAWIPGTGATGELFF. The CDR3 DNA is TGTGCCTGGATCCCCGGGACGGGCGCTACCGGGGAGCTGTTTTTT.

Notes on this clone: The same CDR3 is also encoded by other DNA sequences in this sample. The chain has TRBV5-1 and TRBJ2-5, with unresolved D. The germline V and J ends were trimmed by 0 bases and 2 bases, with 8 bases remaining between them. The V gene's germline CDR1 is SGHRS and CDR2 YFSETQ. The CDR3 has 14 residues. CDR3: CASSLGRPQETQYF. The CDR3 DNA follows: TGCGCCAGCAGCTTGGGCCGGCCACAAGAGACCCAGTACTTC. Full variable domain (missing parts from reference TRBV5-1 and TRBJ2-5): KAGVTQTPRYLIKTRGQQVTLSCSPISGHRSVSWYQQTPGQGLQFLFEYFSETQRNKGNFPGRFSGRQFSNSRSEMNVSTLELGDSALYLCASSLGRPQETQYFGPGTRLLVL.

The chain joins TRBV28 to TRBJ1-3; D is perhaps TRBD1 (6 bases). V gave up 3 bases and J gave up 2 bases, with 14 bases separating them. The germline V gene encodes CDR1 MDHEN and CDR2 SYDVKM. The CDR3 has 16 amino acids. CDR3 amino acids: CASSFAGDVTGNTIYF. The CDR3 nucleotides are TGTGCCAGCAGTTTTGCAGGGGATGTCACTGGAAACACCATATATTTT.

The V gene is TRBV2, the J gene TRBJ2-1; TRBD1 aligns across 9 bases. From germline, CDR1 is SNHLY and CDR2 FYNNEI. CDR3 length: 13 amino acids. The V and J ends lost 5 bases and 8 bases, in that order; junction bases with no gene match: 4. CDR3 protein: CASSWDRADEQFF. The CDR3 DNA is TGTGCCAGCAGTTGGGACAGGGCTGATGAGCAGTTCTTC.

The CDR3 DNA reads as TGCGCCAGCAGACTGATGGACAGAAACTATGGCTACACCTTC. Its translation is CASRLMDRNYGYTF. The chain couples TRBV5-1 to TRBJ1-2; the D gene is possibly TRBD1 (6 bases). CDR3 length: 14 amino acids. V was clipped by 5 bases and J by 2 bases, with 13 bases between them. Per the germline V gene, CDR1 is SGHRS and CDR2 is YFSETQ.

As regards this clone: This same CDR3 is encoded by further DNA sequences in the sample. The chain recombines TRBV18 with TRBJ2-7; no definite D call. The V end lost 1 base, the J end lost 4 bases, and 8 bases lay between the germline ends. The germline gives CDR1 KGHSH, CDR2 LQKENI. CDR3 length equals 13 residues. CDR3 residues: CASSPQGTYEQYF. The CDR3 DNA reads TGTGCCAGCTCACCACAGGGAACATACGAGCAGTACTTC.

This CDR3 is CASSYSPTAPQHF. CDR3 coding DNA: TGTGCCAGCAGTTACTCCCCGACGGCGCCCCAGCATTTT. The rearrangement uses TRBV6-5 and TRBJ1-5, with D unclear. This CDR3 is 13 amino acids long. Between the trimmed V and J ends, which lost 0 bases and 9 bases, there was a span of 9 bases. The V gene's germline CDR1 is MNHEY and CDR2 SVGAGI.

The chain couples TRBV11-3 to TRBJ2-5; possibly TRBD2 for D (6 bases). CDR1 is SGHNT and CDR2 is YENEEA in the germline V gene. The CDR3 sequence is 18 residues long. V was shortened by 5 bases and J by 3 bases, with 25 bases between the two germline ends. Written as DNA, the CDR3 is TGTGCCAGCAGCCTTGGTTTACCAGGAGGGCCCTTTAAAGAGACCCAGTACTTC. Translation gives CASSLGLPGGPFKETQYF.

The rearrangement joins TRBV11-3 to TRBJ2-1; 10 bases fit TRBD2. The CDR3 contains 15 residues. From germline, CDR1 is SGHNT and CDR2 YENEEA. Trimming at V came to 1 base and at J to 8 bases, leaving 5 bases not matched to a gene. This chain's CDR3 is CASSLVASGSDEQFF. The CDR3 coding sequence is TGTGCCAGCAGCTTAGTCGCTAGCGGGAGCGATGAGCAGTTCTTC.

The CDR3 DNA reads TGTGCCAGTACGCCCGGACGGGATGATGGCTACACCTTC. This gives the protein CASTPGRDDGYTF. J is TRBJ1-2 and V is TRBV28; D uncertain. This CDR3 is 13 amino acids long. V lost 9 bases to trimming and J lost 6 bases, with 17 bases between them. Germline-derived CDR1 and CDR2 are MDHEN and SYDVKM.

The chain carries TRBV6-6 and TRBJ1-3; possible D gene TRBD1, 6 bases. The CDR3 length is 15 residues. The germline gives CDR1 MNHNY, CDR2 SVGAGI (reference sequence). Trimming pared 1 base from V and 2 bases from J, leaving 9 bases between. The CDR3 is CASSYWTAAGNTIYF. In DNA form, the CDR3 reads TGTGCCAGCAGTTACTGGACAGCCGCTGGAAACACCATATATTTT.

V gene TRBV7-2 combines with J gene TRBJ1-2; 8 bases agree with TRBD1. Germline V gives CDR1 SGHTA, CDR2 FQGNSA. The CDR3 is 15 residues long. With V trimmed by 3 bases and J by 5 bases, 8 bases remained unmatched. For the CDR3, the DNA is TGTGCCAGCAGCTTTTCCGGACAGGGAAGTTATGGCTACACCTTC. The encoded protein is CASSFSGQGSYGYTF. Supplemented by reference TRBV7-2 and TRBJ1-2, the full variable domain reads GAGVSQSPSNKVTEKGKDVELRCDPISGHTALYWYRQSLGQGLEFLIYFQGNSAPDKSGLPSDRFSAERTGGSVSTLTIQRTQQEDSAVYLCASSFSGQGSYGYTFGSGTRLTVV.

The rearrangement uses TRBV5-1 and TRBJ2-1; 11 bases are a match to TRBD2. This CDR3 contains 16 residues. With V trimmed by 4 bases and J by 8 bases, 11 bases remained unmatched. The V gene's germline CDR1 is SGHRS and CDR2 YFSETQ. The CDR3 reads CASSQPTSGRGDEQFF. The CDR3 DNA reads TGCGCCAGCAGCCAACCAACTAGCGGGAGAGGGGATGAGCAGTTCTTC.

J is TRBJ2-3 and V is TRBV11-3; 14 positions match TRBD2. Germline values: CDR1 SGHNT, CDR2 YENEEA. This CDR3 spans 16 amino acids. J lost 8 bases, V lost 5 bases, and 9 bases had no gene match. In nucleotides, the CDR3 is TGTGCCAGCAGCCCGCGACTAGCGGGAGGGGGGAGTACGCAGTATTTT. Its protein product is CASSPRLAGGGSTQYF.

This rearrangement joins TRBV5-4 to TRBJ2-5; 7 positions match TRBD2. Germline trimming cut 0 bases from V and 1 base from J; bases unmatched to any gene: 3. The CDR3 runs to 15 residues. CDR1 is SGHNT, CDR2 YYREEE, per germline (reference sequence). The CDR3 sequence is CASSLAGGGQETQYF. The CDR3 DNA reads as TGTGCCAGCAGCTTGGCGGGAGGAGGCCAAGAGACCCAGTACTTC.

This chain joins TRBV11-3 and TRBJ2-1; tentative D call: TRBD2 (7 bases). The germline CDR1 and CDR2 sequences are SGHNT and YENEEA. This CDR3 contains 16 residues. The germline V and J ends were trimmed by 5 bases and 4 bases, with 18 bases remaining between them. CDR3 amino acids: CASSPWGASGYNEQFF. CDR3 bases: TGTGCCAGCAGCCCCTGGGGGGCTAGCGGATACAATGAGCAGTTCTTC.

V usage is TRBV11-3 and J usage is TRBJ2-3; no clear D. Germline loops: CDR1 SGHNT, CDR2 YENEEA. The CDR3 is 13 amino acids. Trimming pared 4 bases from V and 4 bases from J, leaving 9 bases between. CDR3 protein: CASSSEHSDTQYF. The CDR3 DNA is TGTGCCAGCAGCTCGGAACACTCAGATACGCAGTATTTT. The full variable domain, its missing parts supplied by reference TRBV11-3 and TRBJ2-3, is EAGVVQSPRYKIIEKKQPVAFWCNPISGHNTLYWYLQNLGQGPELLIRYENEEAVDDSQLPKDRFSAERLKGVDSTLKIQPAELGDSAVYLCASSSEHSDTQYFGPGTRLTVL.

This clone was picked up one time. This chain connects TRBV5-1 to TRBJ2-7; weak D call: TRBD2 (6 bases). The CDR3 is 14 residues long. Germline assignment: CDR1 SGHRS and CDR2 YFSETQ. Trimming stripped 3 bases from V and 4 bases from J, with 14 bases between. CDR3: CASSSQGGVYEQYF. The DNA of the CDR3 is TGCGCCAGCAGCTCCCAGGGAGGTGTGTACGAGCAGTACTTC.

The chain recombines TRBV7-6 with TRBJ1-1; maybe TRBD1 (6 bases). The germline V gene encodes CDR1 SGHVS and CDR2 FNYEAQ. This CDR3 is 14 amino acids long. The V end lost 0 bases, the J end lost 5 bases, and 10 bases lay between the germline ends. Here the CDR3 DNA reads TGTGCCAGCAGCTTAGCATCGCAGGGGACTGAAGCTTTCTTT. Encoded protein: CASSLASQGTEAFF.